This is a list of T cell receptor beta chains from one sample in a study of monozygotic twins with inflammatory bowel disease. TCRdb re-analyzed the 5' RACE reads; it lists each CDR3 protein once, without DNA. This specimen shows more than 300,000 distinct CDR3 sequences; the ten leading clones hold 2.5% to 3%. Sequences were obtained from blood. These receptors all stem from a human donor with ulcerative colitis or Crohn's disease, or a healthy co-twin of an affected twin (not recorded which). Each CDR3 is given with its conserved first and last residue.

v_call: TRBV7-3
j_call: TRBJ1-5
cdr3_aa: CASSLKTGLLGIQPQHF

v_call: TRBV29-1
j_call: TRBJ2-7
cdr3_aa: CSATLRDNEQYF

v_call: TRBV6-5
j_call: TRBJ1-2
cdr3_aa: CASSFRAGGYTF

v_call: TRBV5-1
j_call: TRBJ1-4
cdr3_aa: CASRTNRGLGEKLFF

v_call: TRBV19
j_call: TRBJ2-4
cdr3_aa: CASSIGQGTNIQYF

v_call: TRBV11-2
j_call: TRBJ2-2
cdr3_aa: CASSYRNTGELFF

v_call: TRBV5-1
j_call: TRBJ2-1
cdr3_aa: CASSLDDNFVYNEQFF

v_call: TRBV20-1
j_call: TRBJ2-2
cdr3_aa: CSARPTSGVSIGELFF

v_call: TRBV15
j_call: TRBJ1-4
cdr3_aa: CATSRWGTGAEKLFF

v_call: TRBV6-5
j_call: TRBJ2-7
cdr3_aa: CASSYQRGYEQYF

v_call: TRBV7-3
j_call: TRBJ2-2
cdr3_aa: CASSLNQRGGRRTGELFF

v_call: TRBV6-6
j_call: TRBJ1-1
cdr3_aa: CASSYRAWGTEAFF

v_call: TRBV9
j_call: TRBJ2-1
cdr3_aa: CASSVGGGLNEQFF

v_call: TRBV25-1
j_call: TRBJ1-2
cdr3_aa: CASSEFSGNLGINGYTF